This passage covers 32 T cell receptor beta chains from one sample sequenced in a study of Ad26.COV2.S vaccination and SARS-CoV-2 variants. The data were produced by immunoSEQ multiplex PCR, yet TCRdb's version contains in-frame clones alone and is incomplete. The sample holds around 400,000 clones, approximately 92% seen once. Treatment denoted: 19 received Ad26.COV2.S at low or high dose, single or two shots; 5 received placebo; per-sample allocation not given. The study sampled participants on day 63 after the first vaccine or placebo injection. Sequenced material: peripheral blood, taken in a trial of Ad26.COV2.S vaccine versus placebo. These receptors all stem from a person between 18 and 60 years old who received the Ad26.COV2.S COVID-19 vaccine or a placebo.

Comments on this clone: This sample includes further DNA sequences coding for the same CDR3. This chain connects TRBV6-5 to TRBJ2-7; maybe TRBD1 (6 bases). Germline V gene sequence: CDR1 MNHEY, CDR2 SVGAGI. CDR3 length equals 14 residues. Trimming removed 6 bases at V and 0 bases at J, with 12 bases between. The CDR3 DNA reads TGTGCCAGCAGAGTGACAGGTGGCTCCTACGAGCAGTACTTC. Its translation is CASRVTGGSYEQYF.

J is TRBJ1-5 and V is TRBV4-1, with no clear D. V was clipped by 0 bases and J by 3 bases, with 9 bases between them. This CDR3 is 15 amino acids long. CDR1 MGHRA and CDR2 YSYEKL come from the germline V gene. The CDR3 DNA sequence: TGCGCCAGCAGCCAAGATGGAGTCCCCAATCAGCCCCAGCATTTT. Its translation is CASSQDGVPNQPQHF.

The V gene is TRBV7-2, the J gene TRBJ2-1; possibly TRBD2 for D (5 bases). This CDR3 has 13 residues. Per the germline V gene, CDR1 is SGHTA and CDR2 is FQGNSA. Trimming left V 5 bases short and J 7 bases short, with 12 bases between. Here the CDR3 DNA reads TGTGCCAGCAGCCCTATAGGCGGGAATGAGCAGTTCTTC. This encodes CASSPIGGNEQFF.

DNA of the CDR3: TGCGCCAGCAGCTTGGATTTCGGACGGGGCTACACCTTC. This translates into CASSLDFGRGYTF. The chain has TRBV5-1 and TRBJ1-2, with D unresolved. The CDR3 length is 13 residues. Germline V gene lookup returns CDR1 SGHRS and CDR2 YFSETQ. V was trimmed by 0 bases and J by 8 bases, leaving 11 bases between them.

The V and J genes are TRBV29-1 and TRBJ1-1; D remains ambiguous. From germline, CDR1 is SQVTM and CDR2 ANQGSEA. This CDR3 contains 12 residues. The V end lost 3 bases, the J end lost 7 bases, and 12 bases lay between the germline ends. In DNA, the CDR3 is TGCAGCGTTGAGCTGAGTGGGAGTGAAGCTTTCTTT. This translates into CSVELSGSEAFF.

The chain employs TRBV15 and TRBJ1-1; no firm D call. CDR3 length equals 15 residues. Germline V gene lookup returns CDR1 LNHNV and CDR2 YYDKDF (reference sequence). V gave up 1 base and J gave up 4 bases, with 13 bases separating them. CDR3 amino acids: CATSRAAGIPTEAFF. CDR3 bases: TGTGCCACCAGCAGAGCTGCGGGGATACCCACTGAAGCTTTCTTT.

The gene calls are TRBV12-5 and TRBJ2-7; 10 bases are shared with TRBD2. The length of the CDR3 is 16 residues. Germline assignment: CDR1 LGHNT and CDR2 FRNRAP. After removal of 6 bases from V and 7 bases from J, the junction contained 15 bases not matched to a gene. The CDR3 sequence: CASGPPQAGGVGEQYF. CDR3 nucleotide sequence: TGTGCTAGTGGCCCTCCCCAAGCGGGAGGGGTAGGAGAGCAGTACTTC.

This chain joins TRBV7-2 and TRBJ1-2; D remains unclear. The CDR3 totals 12 residues. The V gene's germline CDR1 is SGHTA and CDR2 FQGNSA. V was cut by 1 base and J by 3 bases, with 3 bases left in between. CDR3 DNA sequence: TGTGCCAGCAGCTTAGGACACTATGGCTACACCTTC. Translation gives CASSLGHYGYTF. The variable domain in full, with the rest retrieved from reference TRBV7-2 and TRBJ1-2, is GAGVSQSPSNKVTEKGKDVELRCDPISGHTALYWYRQSLGQGLEFLIYFQGNSAPDKSGLPSDRFSAERTGGSVSTLTIQRTQQEDSAVYLCASSLGHYGYTFGSGTRLTVV.

The J gene is TRBJ1-1, the V gene TRBV7-8; the D gene is possibly TRBD1 (5 bases). Germline V gives CDR1 SGHVS, CDR2 FQNEAQ. The germline V and J ends were trimmed by 6 bases and 0 bases, with 20 bases remaining between them. CDR3 length: 17 amino acids. The CDR3 sequence is CASRLFRTGGMNTEAFF. The CDR3 DNA is TGTGCCAGCAGACTCTTTAGAACAGGAGGAATGAACACTGAAGCTTTCTTT.

The chain combines TRBV7-9 with TRBJ1-1; unclear D gene. V lost 2 bases and J lost 3, with 22 bases in between. Germline-derived CDR1 and CDR2 are SEHNR and FQNEAQ (reference sequence). This CDR3 contains 18 residues. The chain's CDR3 is CASSLSFSDAPGDTEAFF. CDR3 nucleotide sequence: TGTGCCAGCAGCTTATCCTTTTCGGACGCTCCCGGAGACACTGAAGCTTTCTTT.

The rearrangement joins TRBV27 to TRBJ2-1; TRBD1 aligns across 7 bases. The CDR3 contains 17 residues. In germline, CDR1 is MNHEY, CDR2 SMNVEV (reference sequence). V gave up 6 bases and J gave up 4 bases; unmatched junction bases: 15. The CDR3 loop is CASRLNPRDSVYNEQFF. For the CDR3, the DNA is TGTGCCAGCAGACTTAATCCCCGGGACAGCGTTTACAATGAGCAGTTCTTC.

The chain links TRBV3-1 (or the pseudogene TRBV3-2) to TRBJ1-2, with D possibly TRBD1 on 5 matching bases. CDR3 size: 15 residues. Germline CDR1 and CDR2: LGHDT and YNNKEL (reference sequence). The germline V and J ends were trimmed by 0 bases and 6 bases, with 14 bases remaining between them. In nucleotides, the CDR3 is TGTGCCAGCAGCCAAGACCCCTCCAGGGCGGATGGCTACACCTTC. Amino acid sequence: CASSQDPSRADGYTF.

This chain links TRBV28 with TRBJ1-1; D is unclear. The CDR3 sequence is 12 residues long. The germline V and J ends were trimmed by 7 bases and 1 base, with 7 bases remaining between them. CDR1 is MDHEN and CDR2 is SYDVKM in the germline V gene. The chain's CDR3 is CASTSTNTEAFF. The DNA of the CDR3 is TGTGCCAGCACCTCAACGAACACTGAAGCTTTCTTT. The complete variable domain, with remaining parts taken from reference TRBV28 and TRBJ1-1, reads DVKVTQSSRYLVKRTGEKVFLECVQDMDHENMFWYRQDPGLGLRLIYFSYDVKMKEKGDIPEGYSVSREKKERFSLILESASTNQTSMYLCASTSTNTEAFFGQGTRLTVV.

This clone has only a few counts. This chain joins TRBV18 and TRBJ1-1; 8 nucleotides align to TRBD1. This CDR3 is 12 amino acids long. Germline V gene sequence: CDR1 KGHSH, CDR2 LQKENI. V was clipped by 4 bases and J by 11 bases; unmatched bases: 6. CDR3 DNA: TGTGCCAGCTCACAGGACAGGGCTCGGGCTTTCTTT. Translated, it gives CASSQDRARAFF.

The chain recombines TRBV5-6 with TRBJ1-2; 7 positions match TRBD1. Trimming cost V 5 bases and J 4 bases; bases outside gene matches: 11. In germline, CDR1 is SGHDT, CDR2 YYEEEE. The CDR3 contains 15 residues. The DNA of the CDR3 is TGTGCCAGCAGTCCCCGGGACAGAGAATTCTATGGCTACACCTTC. It encodes CASSPRDREFYGYTF.

V gene TRBV18 combines with J gene TRBJ2-5; tentative D call: TRBD2 (6 bases). Germline CDR1 and CDR2: KGHSH and LQKENI. Trimming took off 0 bases at V and 4 bases at J, with 12 bases between the two ends. CDR3 length equals 15 residues. CDR3 protein: CASSPPTGSTETQYF. The CDR3 nucleotides are TGTGCCAGCTCACCACCGACCGGGAGCACAGAGACCCAGTACTTC.

V gene TRBV5-1 combines with J gene TRBJ2-7; 10 bases line up with TRBD1. J was trimmed by 5 bases and V by 3 bases; bases with no gene match: 5. Germline V gene data show CDR1 as SGHRS and CDR2 as YFSETQ. CDR3 size: 14 residues. The CDR3 is CASSSGQGPDEQYF. DNA for the CDR3: TGCGCCAGCAGCTCGGGACAGGGGCCCGACGAGCAGTACTTC.

This CDR3 reads CASSYSSGEGAYGYTF. In DNA form, the CDR3 reads TGTGCCAGCAGTTACTCGAGTGGTGAAGGGGCCTATGGCTACACCTTC. The chain carries TRBV6-5 and TRBJ1-2; perhaps TRBD1 as D (5 bases). Germline V CDR1 and CDR2: MNHEY, SVGAGI. CDR3 size: 16 residues. Trimming stripped 0 bases from V and 4 bases from J, with 15 bases between.

The chain links TRBV5-1 to TRBJ1-1, with 8 positions matching TRBD1. Germline CDR1 is SGHRS and CDR2 is YFSETQ. Losses at the gene ends were 0 bases for V and 4 bases for J; bases not matched to a gene: 5. This CDR3 has 15 amino acids. CDR3 in amino acids: CASSLARTGLTEAFF. In DNA form, the CDR3 reads TGCGCCAGCAGCTTGGCCAGGACAGGGCTCACTGAAGCTTTCTTT.

V gene TRBV5-5 combines with J gene TRBJ2-7, with D possibly being TRBD1 or TRBD2 (6 bases each). The CDR3 contains 16 residues. V was cut by 4 bases and J by 4 bases, with 21 bases left in between. Germline V gene sequence: CDR1 SGHKS, CDR2 YYEKEE (reference sequence). The CDR3 spells CASSPLGRTVLYEQYF. CDR3 DNA sequence: TGTGCCAGCAGCCCGCTGGGGAGGACAGTTCTGTACGAGCAGTACTTC.

The chain recombines TRBV14 with TRBJ1-3; the D is unclear. This CDR3 has 15 residues. From germline, CDR1 is SGHDN and CDR2 FVKESK. V lost 0 bases to trimming and J lost 0 bases, with 6 bases between them. The CDR3 sequence: CASSQDFISGNTIYF. CDR3 DNA: TGTGCCAGCAGCCAAGATTTCATCTCTGGAAACACCATATATTTT.

V and J are TRBV24-1 and TRBJ2-1; no clear D gene. Trimming took off 5 bases at V and 7 bases at J, with 11 bases between the two ends. Per germline, CDR1 KGHDR and CDR2 SFDVKD. CDR3 length equals 13 residues. The CDR3 loop reads CATSVARANEQFF. CDR3 nucleotide sequence: TGTGCCACCAGTGTGGCTAGGGCTAATGAGCAGTTCTTC.

The gene calls are TRBV7-6 and TRBJ2-3; tentative D call: TRBD1 (6 bases). The CDR3 length is 19 residues. The germline gives CDR1 SGHVS, CDR2 FNYEAQ. Trimming took 9 bases from V and 5 from J, leaving 33 bases between them. The CDR3 region is CARKLQGGQSSRKGDTQYF. DNA for the CDR3: TGTGCCAGGAAGCTCCAAGGGGGACAAAGCTCTAGAAAGGGAGATACGCAGTATTTT.

The chain links TRBV30 to TRBJ2-2; 8 nucleotides agree with TRBD2. The trim removed 1 base at V and 5 bases at J, leaving 6 bases unmatched. This CDR3 spans 15 amino acids. Germline-derived CDR1 and CDR2 are GTSNPN and SVGIG (reference sequence). CDR3: CAWSARTSWTGELFF. CDR3 DNA: TGTGCCTGGAGTGCCAGGACTAGCTGGACCGGGGAGCTGTTTTTT.

V gene TRBV6-6 combines with J gene TRBJ2-1, with 8 bases fitting TRBD1. Germline V CDR1 and CDR2: MNHNY, SVGAGI (reference sequence). The CDR3 sequence is 17 residues long. After removal of 5 bases from V and 4 bases from J, the junction contained 13 bases not matched to a gene. CDR3 coding DNA: TGTGCCAGCAGTCTACCTAGTTTCGGGGACAGGTACAATGAGCAGTTCTTC. Encoded protein: CASSLPSFGDRYNEQFF.

V is TRBV27 and J is TRBJ2-7; 8 nucleotides align to TRBD1. Trimming took 2 bases from V and 12 from J; bases not matched to a gene: 9. The CDR3 extends over 13 amino acids. Per germline, CDR1 MNHEY and CDR2 SMNVEV (reference sequence). CDR3 nucleotide sequence: TGTGCCAGCAGTTTAAGTTCAGGGGGCGGAAGGTACTTC. This codes for CASSLSSGGGRYF.

The chain recombines TRBV24-1 with TRBJ1-2, with D possibly being TRBD1 (5 bases). The CDR3 is made up of 15 amino acids. V was cut by 6 bases and J by 1 base, with 14 bases left in between. Germline assignment: CDR1 KGHDR and CDR2 SFDVKD. For the CDR3, the DNA is TGTGCCACCAGTTCTGCGGGGCAGAGTAACTATGGCTACACCTTC. Its protein product is CATSSAGQSNYGYTF.

The genes are TRBV2 and TRBJ2-7; 8 positions agree with TRBD2. CDR3 length equals 13 residues. In germline, CDR1 is SNHLY, CDR2 FYNNEI. J gave up 5 bases and V 5 bases, and 5 bases lay outside the gene matches. CDR3 DNA: TGTGCCAGCAGTCACGGACTAGCTGACGAGCAGTACTTC. It is translated as CASSHGLADEQYF.

The rearrangement joins TRBV27 to TRBJ2-1; D may match TRBD1 or TRBD2 (5 bases each). There are 15 residues in the CDR3. Trimming took off 6 bases at V and 4 bases at J, with 16 bases between the two ends. Germline lookup yields CDR1 MNHEY and CDR2 SMNVEV (reference sequence). CDR3 sequence reads: CASRGESFIYNEQFF. Written as DNA, the CDR3 is TGTGCCAGCAGGGGGGAATCTTTCATTTACAATGAGCAGTTCTTC.

The chain joins TRBV19 to TRBJ2-2; D call uncertain. The germline CDR1 and CDR2 sequences are LNHDA and SQIVND (reference sequence). This CDR3 has 13 amino acids. Trimming stripped 3 bases from V and 5 bases from J, with 7 bases between. Here the CDR3 reads CASSIMGTGELFF. In DNA form, the CDR3 reads TGTGCCAGTAGTATTATGGGTACCGGGGAGCTGTTTTTT.

The chain couples TRBV30 to TRBJ1-1, with 11 bases identical to TRBD1. The trim removed 8 bases at V and 3 bases at J, leaving 8 bases unmatched. The CDR3 contains 14 residues. The germline V gene has CDR1 GTSNPN and CDR2 SVGIG (reference sequence). CDR3 sequence: CAIDPGQGDTEAFF. In DNA form, the CDR3 reads TGTGCCATAGACCCGGGACAGGGGGACACTGAAGCTTTCTTT. Variable domain in full (rest from reference TRBV30 and TRBJ1-1): SQTIHQWPATLVQPVGSPLSLECTVEGTSNPNLYWYRQAAGRGLQLLFYSVGIGQISSEVPQNLSASRPQDRQFILSSKKLLLSDSGFYLCAIDPGQGDTEAFFGQGTRLTVV.

The gene calls are TRBV7-2 and TRBJ2-7; possible D gene TRBD1, 6 bases. The CDR3 is made up of 15 amino acids. V was trimmed by 4 bases and J by 1 base, leaving 14 bases between them. In germline, CDR1 is SGHTA, CDR2 FQGNSA. Here the CDR3 reads CASSSATGPSYEQYF. In DNA form, the CDR3 reads TGTGCCAGCAGCTCCGCTACAGGGCCGTCCTACGAGCAGTACTTC.